The T cell receptor (beta chain) described here comes from a study of early T cells in non-severe SARS-CoV-2 infection. Study-wide background: The input, bulk RNA from unsorted whole blood, was sequenced, and chains were unpaired.

Looked up from germline, CDR1 is MNHEY and CDR2 is SVGEGT. V dropped 6 bases and J dropped 1 base, with 21 bases sitting between them. The CDR3 length is 17 residues. Tagging with unique molecular identifiers was applied to individual cDNA molecules. TCRdb called the 5' RACE reads again in MiXCR, with one record for every CDR3 protein. The table records 68,000 or so distinct CDR3 sequences, 10% to 15% of them present only once. This clonotype came up a few times. Its target is unknown. The study's findings and limits: Matches to VDJdb favored anti-spike CD8 responses and missed private and CD4 specificities.

The source is an adult who was a healthcare worker with PCR-confirmed SARS-CoV-2 infection or an uninfected control (not recorded which). Sequences were obtained from whole blood. This chain links TRBV6-2 or TRBV6-3 with TRBJ1-1; the D gene is possibly TRBD1 (6 bases). The CDR3 DNA sequence: TGTGCCAGCAGACCCGACAGGAGCCCGGTTGGGAACACTGAAGCTTTCTTT. Residues: CASRPDRSPVGNTEAFF.